Presented here are 22 T cell receptor beta chains from one specimen sequenced in a study of shared clonotypes between healthy human individuals. Produced via immunoSEQ multiplex PCR; TCRdb's table is partial and in-frame only. The table records almost 700,000 clones, about 92% of them present only once. Positive CCR7 selection of CD45RO-negative cells yielded the naive CD8 cells, and terminally differentiated effector memory CD45RA+ cells were excluded. The source material was naive CD8+ T cells sorted from blood. The receptors were gathered from a man aged 30 to 39 in good health.

The table lists this clone with a count of one. This chain joins TRBV6-5 and TRBJ2-5; D is undetermined. The tail of the sequence fits TRBJ2-7 better, so the J call may be wrong. This CDR3 comprises 12 residues. Germline values: CDR1 MNHEY, CDR2 SVGAGI. CDR3 sequence reads: CASKGIGYEQYF. CDR3 DNA sequence: TGTGCCAGCAAGGGTATTGGTTACGAGCAGTACTTC.

The chain carries TRBV6-1 and TRBJ1-5, with a possible D match to TRBD1 (6 bases). The CDR3 is 16 amino acids. V lost 3 bases to trimming and J lost 5 bases, with 17 bases between them. Germline V gene sequence: CDR1 MNHNS, CDR2 SASEGT. CDR3 in amino acids: CASSEATGYWDQPQHF. CDR3 DNA: TGTGCCAGCAGTGAGGCCACAGGGTATTGGGATCAGCCCCAGCATTTT.

The J gene is TRBJ2-1, the V gene TRBV10-3, with 10 bases aligning to TRBD2. Trimming took 5 bases from V and 5 from J; bases not matched to a gene: 12. Per germline, CDR1 ENHRY and CDR2 SYGVKD. The CDR3 is made up of 17 amino acids. The CDR3 DNA sequence: TGTGCCATCAGTCCTAACGGGGTAGCGGGAGGAAACAATGAGCAGTTCTTC. Translating it yields CAISPNGVAGGNNEQFF.

This clone has a single count. The chain carries TRBV11-2 and TRBJ2-7, with D perhaps assigned TRBD1 or TRBD2 (5 bases each). The CDR3 is 14 amino acids. The V gene lost 2 bases and the J gene lost 2 bases, with 10 bases spanning the gap. Germline values: CDR1 SGHAT, CDR2 FQNNGV. CDR3 protein: CASSLWGSTYEQYF. CDR3 DNA sequence: TGTGCCAGCAGCTTATGGGGGAGTACCTACGAGCAGTACTTC.

V usage is TRBV2 and J usage is TRBJ1-1, with 9 positions matching TRBD1. CDR3 size: 13 residues. Germline loops: CDR1 SNHLY, CDR2 FYNNEI. Trimming took 8 bases from V and 6 from J; bases not matched to a gene: 7. CDR3 bases: TGTGCCAGCCCGGGACAGGGAAGGTCTGAAGCTTTCTTT. Its protein is CASPGQGRSEAFF.

The chain combines TRBV27 with TRBJ1-1; possibly TRBD1 for D (6 bases). Germline assignment: CDR1 MNHEY and CDR2 SMNVEV (reference sequence). The CDR3 has 15 amino acids. V gave up 7 bases and J gave up 3 bases, with 18 bases separating them. DNA for the CDR3: TGTGCCAGCACCCTCGCTGGGGGCCGGTACACTGAAGCTTTCTTT. It codes for CASTLAGGRYTEAFF.

The V gene is TRBV7-9, the J gene TRBJ2-5; no clear D. V lost 3 bases and J 2 bases, leaving 13 bases between the germline ends. The CDR3 has 15 residues. From germline, CDR1 is SEHNR and CDR2 FQNEAQ (reference sequence). This CDR3 is CASSFLKQKQETQYF. The CDR3 DNA reads TGTGCCAGCAGCTTCTTGAAACAAAAACAAGAGACCCAGTACTTC.

The chain combines TRBV5-1 with TRBJ2-7; possibly TRBD1 for D (5 bases). Germline CDR1 SGHRS, CDR2 YFSETQ. The CDR3 is 14 amino acids. Trimming removed 2 bases from V and 7 bases from J, with 16 bases in between. The CDR3 nucleotides are TGCGCCAGCAGCTTTGGCCAGGGTGTTGGAGAGCAGTACTTC. Translation gives CASSFGQGVGEQYF.

The chain combines TRBV27 with TRBJ2-7; no reliable D call. Trimming pared 5 bases from V and 2 bases from J, leaving 19 bases between. The germline CDR1 and CDR2 sequences are MNHEY and SMNVEV (reference sequence). The CDR3 is made up of 16 amino acids. The CDR3 sequence is CASSEKYSGPAYEQYF. In DNA form, the CDR3 reads TGTGCCAGCAGTGAAAAATATTCCGGGCCCGCCTACGAGCAGTACTTC.

A note on this clone: This CDR3 is also generated by other DNA sequences in the sample. This rearrangement joins TRBV5-6 to TRBJ2-7; TRBD2 might be the D (6 bases). The germline V gene encodes CDR1 SGHDT and CDR2 YYEEEE. The CDR3 covers 14 residues. V lost 2 bases to trimming and J lost 0 bases, with 9 bases between them. DNA for the CDR3: TGTGCCAGCAGCTTCGGGGGAAGCTCCTACGAGCAGTACTTC. It yields the protein CASSFGGSSYEQYF.

The gene calls are TRBV4-1 and TRBJ2-4, with 7 positions matching TRBD1. The germline V gene encodes CDR1 MGHRA and CDR2 YSYEKL. V was clipped by 3 bases and J by 7 bases; unmatched bases: 6. The CDR3 spans 14 residues. The CDR3 sequence: CASSHDGQVNIQYF. The CDR3, as DNA: TGCGCCAGCAGCCACGACGGACAGGTCAACATTCAGTACTTC.

This clone occurred once. This sequence joins TRBV6-5 and TRBJ2-2, with D unclear. The V gene lost 2 bases and the J gene lost 2 bases, with 6 bases spanning the gap. The CDR3 sequence is 14 residues long. Germline values: CDR1 MNHEY, CDR2 SVGAGI. CDR3 region: CASSYTGNTGELFF. The CDR3 nucleotides are TGTGCCAGCAGTTACACCGGTAACACCGGGGAGCTGTTTTTT.

This rearrangement joins TRBV5-4 to TRBJ2-7, with 7 bases aligning to TRBD2. CDR3 length: 14 residues. Germline-derived CDR1 and CDR2 are SGHNT and YYREEE (reference sequence). Trimming removed 7 bases from V and 5 bases from J; junction bases left unmatched: 12. CDR3 protein: CASHAVGAGDEQYF. CDR3 DNA sequence: TGTGCCAGCCACGCCGTTGGGGCGGGAGACGAGCAGTACTTC.

V is TRBV28 and J is TRBJ2-3; TRBD2 aligns across 8 bases. Germline CDR1 MDHEN, CDR2 SYDVKM. The junction had 8 bases not matched to a gene; V was cut back by 5 bases and J by 4 bases. This CDR3 has 15 residues. CDR3 loop: CASSTISGSADTQYF. The CDR3 coding sequence is TGTGCCAGCAGTACAATCAGCGGGAGCGCAGATACGCAGTATTTT. Based on the CDR3 plus reference TRBV28 and TRBJ2-3, the full variable domain is DVKVTQSSRYLVKRTGEKVFLECVQDMDHENMFWYRQDPGLGLRLIYFSYDVKMKEKGDIPEGYSVSREKKERFSLILESASTNQTSMYLCASSTISGSADTQYFGPGTRLTVL.

The chain couples TRBV14 to TRBJ2-1; no firm D call. The germline V gene encodes CDR1 SGHDN and CDR2 FVKESK. This CDR3 has 13 residues. V dropped 3 bases and J dropped 3 bases, with 6 bases sitting between them. CDR3 sequence (DNA): TGTGCCAGCAGCCAGGATGACTACAATGAGCAGTTCTTC. It translates to CASSQDDYNEQFF. The full variable domain, completed using reference TRBV14 and TRBJ2-1, is EAGVTQFPSHSVIEKGQTVTLRCDPISGHDNLYWYRRVMGKEIKFLLHFVKESKQDESGMPNNRFLAERTGGTYSTLKVQPAELEDSGVYFCASSQDDYNEQFFGPGTRLTVL.

CDR3 loop: CASSKKRLVYRREQFF. The CDR3 region has the DNA TGTGCCAGCAGTAAAAAACGACTAGTTTATCGTCGTGAGCAGTTCTTC. This chain connects TRBV28 to TRBJ2-1; a possible D gene is TRBD2 (6 bases). The length of the CDR3 is 16 residues. V lost 5 bases, J lost 9 bases, and 23 bases lay in between. Germline CDR1 is MDHEN and CDR2 is SYDVKM.

The chain joins TRBV29-1 to TRBJ2-5, with unresolved D. Looked up from germline, CDR1 is SQVTM and CDR2 is ANQGSEA. The CDR3 spans 11 residues. V lost 3 bases, J lost 5 bases, and 7 bases lay in between. The CDR3 DNA reads TGCAGCGTTGAGGATTGGGAGACCCAGTACTTC. It encodes CSVEDWETQYF.

The J gene is TRBJ2-1, the V gene TRBV21-1. TRBV21-1 is tagged as a pseudogene. The CDR3 sequence is 14 residues long. Here the CDR3 DNA reads TGTGCCAGCAGCAAGGGTGGGGTGTTTGATGAGCAGTTCTTC. This translates into CASSKGGVFDEQFF.

The chain has TRBV7-2 and TRBJ2-7, with TRBD2 as a possible D gene (5 bases). The CDR3 totals 15 residues. Trimming took 3 bases from V and 3 from J, leaving 15 bases between them. CDR1 is SGHTA and CDR2 is FQGNSA in the germline V gene. CDR3 in amino acids: CASSLETGEYYEQYF. The CDR3 region has the DNA TGTGCCAGCAGCTTGGAAACCGGGGAGTACTACGAGCAGTACTTC.

The chain's CDR3 is CASSQGPSGRGYTGELFF. DNA of the CDR3: TGTGCCAGCAGCCAAGGTCCTAGCGGGAGAGGGTACACCGGGGAGCTGTTTTTT. V usage is TRBV14 and J usage is TRBJ2-2, with TRBD2 matching over 10 bases. This CDR3 is built from 18 residues. The germline V gene encodes CDR1 SGHDN and CDR2 FVKESK. V lost 1 base to trimming and J lost 3 bases; unmatched junction nucleotides: 8.

The chain links TRBV25-1 to TRBJ2-1, with D unresolved. There are 14 residues in the CDR3. Looked up from germline, CDR1 is MGHDK and CDR2 is SYGVNS. V gave up 1 base and J gave up 4 bases, with 8 bases separating them. The CDR3 protein is CASSELMVYNEQFF. The DNA of the CDR3 is TGTGCCAGCAGTGAATTAATGGTTTACAATGAGCAGTTCTTC.

The rearrangement uses TRBV6-6 and TRBJ1-2; 8 bases are a match to TRBD1. Germline V gene lookup returns CDR1 MNHNY and CDR2 SVGAGI (reference sequence). The CDR3 is 15 residues long. V lost 7 bases, J lost 6 bases, and 13 bases stayed unmatched. CDR3 sequence: CASINPMAGGDGYTF. The DNA for the CDR3 is TGTGCCAGCATCAACCCGATGGCAGGGGGCGATGGCTACACCTTC.